This TCR beta chain was identified during a study of cytomegalovirus exposure and HLA in healthy donors. Study-level results: What a later analysis showed was that several of the most significant clusters appeared linked to common viral pathogens. Previously analyzed data showed that most TCR beta V segments were productive at a frequency of about 87% or about 30%.

PCR involved 60 Vbeta and 13 Jbeta primers. Assay used: immunoSEQ multiplex PCR; TCRdb lists only in-frame clones, some missing. Of around 70,000 clones listed, roughly 76% are singletons. Concerning this clone: What it binds is not known.

Germline loops: CDR1 MNHEY, CDR2 SMNVEV (reference sequence). Trimming at V came to 8 bases and at J to 0 bases, leaving 9 bases not matched to a gene. There are 15 residues in the CDR3. The V and J genes are TRBV27 and TRBJ1-1, with 7 positions matching TRBD1. Sequencing was carried out using PBMCs. The sequence was obtained from a male donor in good health and CMV-seropositive. The CDR3 here is CASFMYRGLNTEAFF. CDR3 coding DNA: TGTGCCAGCTTTATGTACAGGGGCCTGAACACTGAAGCTTTCTTT.